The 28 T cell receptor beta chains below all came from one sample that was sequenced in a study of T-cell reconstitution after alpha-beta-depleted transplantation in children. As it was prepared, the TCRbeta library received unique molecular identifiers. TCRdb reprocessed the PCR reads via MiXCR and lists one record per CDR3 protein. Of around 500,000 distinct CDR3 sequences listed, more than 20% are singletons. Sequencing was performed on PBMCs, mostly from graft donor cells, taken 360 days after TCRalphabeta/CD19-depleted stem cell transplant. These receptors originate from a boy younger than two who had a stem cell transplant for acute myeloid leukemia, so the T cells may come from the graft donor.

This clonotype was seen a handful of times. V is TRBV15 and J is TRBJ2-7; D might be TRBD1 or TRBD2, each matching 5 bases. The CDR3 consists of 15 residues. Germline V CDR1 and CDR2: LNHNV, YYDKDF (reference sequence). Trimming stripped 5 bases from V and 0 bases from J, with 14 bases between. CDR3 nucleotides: TGTGCCACCAGCGATGGGACGCTGAGCTCCTACGAGCAGTACGTC. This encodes CATSDGTLSSYEQYV.

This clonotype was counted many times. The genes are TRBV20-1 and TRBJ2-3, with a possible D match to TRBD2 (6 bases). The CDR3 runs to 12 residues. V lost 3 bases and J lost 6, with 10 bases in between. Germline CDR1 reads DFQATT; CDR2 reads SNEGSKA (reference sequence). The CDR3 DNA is TGCAGTGCTAGGAGTGGGGGGGATACGCAGTATTTT. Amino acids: CSARSGGDTQYF.

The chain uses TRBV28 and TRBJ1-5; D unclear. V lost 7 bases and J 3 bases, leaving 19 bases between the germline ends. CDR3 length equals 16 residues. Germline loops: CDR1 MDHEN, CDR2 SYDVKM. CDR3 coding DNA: TGTGCCAGCACGCTCGGCGAGGGCCGCGTCAATCAGCCCCAGCATTTT. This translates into CASTLGEGRVNQPQHF.

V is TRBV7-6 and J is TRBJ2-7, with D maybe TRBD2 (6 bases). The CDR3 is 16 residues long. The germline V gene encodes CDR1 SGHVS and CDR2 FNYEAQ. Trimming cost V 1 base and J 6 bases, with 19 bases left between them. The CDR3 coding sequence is TGTGCCAGCAGCTTAGTGCCCTACCCAGGCGGGACCGAGCAGTACGTC. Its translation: CASSLVPYPGGTEQYV.

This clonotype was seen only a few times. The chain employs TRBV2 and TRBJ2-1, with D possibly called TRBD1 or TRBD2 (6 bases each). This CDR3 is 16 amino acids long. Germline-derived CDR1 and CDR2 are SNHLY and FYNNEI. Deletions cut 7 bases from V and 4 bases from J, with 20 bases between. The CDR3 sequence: CASIPKGGGFYNEQFF. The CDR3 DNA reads TGTGCCAGCATTCCTAAGGGGGGCGGTTTTTACAATGAGCAGTTCTTC.

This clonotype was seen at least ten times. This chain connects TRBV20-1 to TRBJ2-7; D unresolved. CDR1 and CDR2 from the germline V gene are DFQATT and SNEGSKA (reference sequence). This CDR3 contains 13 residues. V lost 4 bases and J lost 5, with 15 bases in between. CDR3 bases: TGCAGTGCTACTCCAGAGTTTCGGCACGAGCAGTACGTC. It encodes CSATPEFRHEQYV.

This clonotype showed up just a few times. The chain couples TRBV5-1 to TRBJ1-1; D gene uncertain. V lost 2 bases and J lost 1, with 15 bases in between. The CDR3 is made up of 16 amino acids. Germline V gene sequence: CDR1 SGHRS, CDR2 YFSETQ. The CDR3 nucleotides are TGCGCCAGCAGCTTCCAGGAGCCTCGGCGGAACACTGAAGCTTTCTTT. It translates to CASSFQEPRRNTEAFF.

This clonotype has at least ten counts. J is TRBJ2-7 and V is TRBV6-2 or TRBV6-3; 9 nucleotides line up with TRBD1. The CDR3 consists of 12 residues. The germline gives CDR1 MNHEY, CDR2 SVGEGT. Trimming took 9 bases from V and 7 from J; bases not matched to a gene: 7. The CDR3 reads CASNTGGSEQYF. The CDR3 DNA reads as TGTGCCAGTAATACAGGGGGCAGTGAGCAGTACTTC.

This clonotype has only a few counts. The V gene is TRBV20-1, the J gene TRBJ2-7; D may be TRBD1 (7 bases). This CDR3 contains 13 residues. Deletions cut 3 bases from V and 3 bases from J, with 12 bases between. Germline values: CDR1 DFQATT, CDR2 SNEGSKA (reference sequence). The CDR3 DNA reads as TGCAGTGCTAGCCAGGGGGGTGGCTACGAGCAGTACGTC. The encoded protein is CSASQGGGYEQYV.

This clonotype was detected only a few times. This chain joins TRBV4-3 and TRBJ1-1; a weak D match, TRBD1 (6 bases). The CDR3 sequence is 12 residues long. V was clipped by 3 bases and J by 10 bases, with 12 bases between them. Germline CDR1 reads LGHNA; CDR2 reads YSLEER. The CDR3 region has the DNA TGCGCCAGCAGCCAGGGGAGGGGGTTAGCTTTCTTT. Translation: CASSQGRGLAFF.

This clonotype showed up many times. The CDR3 loop is CASSSAANEQFF. The DNA for the CDR3 is TGTGCCAGCAGCTCGGCGGCCAATGAGCAGTTCTTC. V and J are TRBV13 and TRBJ2-1; D unresolved. The CDR3 has 12 residues. The ends were cut back, 4 bases at V and 6 bases at J, with 7 bases in the middle. The germline V gene encodes CDR1 PRHDT and CDR2 FYEKMQ (reference sequence).

The CDR3 is CSAKRTGSWETQYF. The DNA for the CDR3 is TGCAGTGCCAAACGGACAGGATCGTGGGAGACCCAGTACTTC. The V and J genes are TRBV20-1 and TRBJ2-5; TRBD1 matches 7 bases. The ends lost 6 bases at V and 5 bases at J; junction bases unmatched: 12. The germline CDR1 and CDR2 sequences are DFQATT and SNEGSKA (reference sequence). CDR3 size: 14 residues.

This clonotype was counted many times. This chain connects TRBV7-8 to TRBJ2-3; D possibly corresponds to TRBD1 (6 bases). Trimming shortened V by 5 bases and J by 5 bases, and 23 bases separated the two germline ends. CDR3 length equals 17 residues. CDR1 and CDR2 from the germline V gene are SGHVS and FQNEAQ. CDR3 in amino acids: CASSPLGSWGTLDTQYF. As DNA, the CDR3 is TGTGCCAGCAGCCCACTCGGGTCTTGGGGGACACTAGATACGCAGTATTTT. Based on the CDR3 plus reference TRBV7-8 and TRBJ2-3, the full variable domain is GAGVSQSPRYKVAKRGQDVALRCDPISGHVSLFWYQQALGQGPEFLTYFQNEAQLDKSGLPSDRFFAERPEGSVSTLKIQRTQQEDSAVYLCASSPLGSWGTLDTQYFGPGTRLTVL.

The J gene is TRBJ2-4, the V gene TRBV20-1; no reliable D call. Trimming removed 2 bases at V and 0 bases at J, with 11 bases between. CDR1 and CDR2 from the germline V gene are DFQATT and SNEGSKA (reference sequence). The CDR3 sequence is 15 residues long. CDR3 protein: CSARPPNLAKNIQYF. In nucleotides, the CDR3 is TGCAGTGCTAGACCCCCGAATCTAGCCAAAAACATTCAGTACTTC.

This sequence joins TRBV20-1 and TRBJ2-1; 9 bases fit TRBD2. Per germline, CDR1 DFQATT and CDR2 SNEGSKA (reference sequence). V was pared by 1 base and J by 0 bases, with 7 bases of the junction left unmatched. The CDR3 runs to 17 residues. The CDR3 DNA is TGCAGTGCTAGAGGGGGCCGGCGGGGGGGCTCCTACAATGAGCAGTTCTTC. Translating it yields CSARGGRRGGSYNEQFF.

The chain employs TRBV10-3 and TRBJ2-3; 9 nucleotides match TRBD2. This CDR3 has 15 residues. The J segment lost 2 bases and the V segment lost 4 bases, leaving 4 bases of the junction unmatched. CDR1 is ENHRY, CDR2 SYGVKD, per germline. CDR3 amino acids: CAISAGGGATDTQYF. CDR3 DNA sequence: TGTGCCATCAGTGCGGGCGGGGGGGCCACAGATACGCAGTATTTT.

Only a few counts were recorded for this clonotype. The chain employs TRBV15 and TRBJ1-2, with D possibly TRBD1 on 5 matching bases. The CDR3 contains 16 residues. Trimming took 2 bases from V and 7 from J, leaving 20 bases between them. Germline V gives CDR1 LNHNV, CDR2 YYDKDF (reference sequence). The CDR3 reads CATSRTAGQIGGGYTF. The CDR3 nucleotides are TGTGCCACCAGCAGAACTGCAGGGCAAATAGGAGGTGGCTACACCTTC.

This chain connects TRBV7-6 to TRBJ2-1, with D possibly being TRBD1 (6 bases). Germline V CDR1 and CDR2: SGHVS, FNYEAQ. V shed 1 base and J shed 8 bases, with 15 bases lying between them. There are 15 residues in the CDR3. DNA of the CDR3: TGTGCCAGCAGCTTAGTCAGGGGCCTGGGAGATGAGCAGTTCTTC. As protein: CASSLVRGLGDEQFF.

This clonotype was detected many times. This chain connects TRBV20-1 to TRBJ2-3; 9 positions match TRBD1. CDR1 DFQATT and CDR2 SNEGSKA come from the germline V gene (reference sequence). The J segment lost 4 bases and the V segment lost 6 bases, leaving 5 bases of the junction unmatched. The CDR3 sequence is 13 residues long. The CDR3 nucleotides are TGCAGTGCCCTGGACAGGGGATCAGATACGCAGTATTTT. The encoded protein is CSALDRGSDTQYF.

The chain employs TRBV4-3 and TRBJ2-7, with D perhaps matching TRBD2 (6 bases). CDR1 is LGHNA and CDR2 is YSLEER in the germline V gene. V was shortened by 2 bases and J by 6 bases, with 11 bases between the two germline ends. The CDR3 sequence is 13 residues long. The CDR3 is CASSQFPEGEQYF. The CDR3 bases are TGCGCCAGCAGCCAATTCCCGGAGGGCGAGCAGTACTTC.

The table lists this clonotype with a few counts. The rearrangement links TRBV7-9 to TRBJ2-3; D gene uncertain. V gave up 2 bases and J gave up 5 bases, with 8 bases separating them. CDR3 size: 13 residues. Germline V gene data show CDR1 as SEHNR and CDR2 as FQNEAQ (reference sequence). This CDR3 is CASSLFSQDTQYF. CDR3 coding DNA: TGTGCCAGCAGCTTATTTTCCCAAGATACGCAGTATTTT.

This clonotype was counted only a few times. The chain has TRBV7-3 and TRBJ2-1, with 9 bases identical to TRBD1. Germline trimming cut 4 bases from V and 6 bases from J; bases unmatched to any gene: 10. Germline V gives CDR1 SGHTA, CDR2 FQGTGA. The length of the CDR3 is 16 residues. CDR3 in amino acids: CASSSPGTGFGNEQFF. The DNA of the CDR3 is TGTGCCAGCAGCTCCCCCGGGACAGGGTTTGGCAATGAGCAGTTCTTC.

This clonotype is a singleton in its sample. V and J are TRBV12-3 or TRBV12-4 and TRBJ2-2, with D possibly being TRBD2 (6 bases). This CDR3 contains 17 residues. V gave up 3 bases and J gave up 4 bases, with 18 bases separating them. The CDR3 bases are TGTGCCAGCAGTTTGGACCCAGTCGGGACTCCCACCGGGGAGCTGTTTTTT. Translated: CASSLDPVGTPTGELFF.

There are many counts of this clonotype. CDR3 sequence reads: CSARDPTSGGYNEQFF. CDR3 in DNA: TGCAGTGCTAGAGATCCTACTAGCGGGGGTTACAATGAGCAGTTCTTC. This rearrangement joins TRBV20-1 to TRBJ2-1; TRBD2 matches 11 bases. The CDR3 runs 16 residues. Germline loops: CDR1 DFQATT, CDR2 SNEGSKA (reference sequence). After removal of 0 bases from V and 4 bases from J, the junction contained 5 bases not matched to a gene.

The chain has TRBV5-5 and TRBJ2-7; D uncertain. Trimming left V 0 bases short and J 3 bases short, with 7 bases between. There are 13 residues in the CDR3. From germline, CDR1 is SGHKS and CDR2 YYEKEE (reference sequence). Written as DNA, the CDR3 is TGTGCCAGCAGCTTGGCCTGGGGCTACGAGCAGTACGTC. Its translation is CASSLAWGYEQYV.

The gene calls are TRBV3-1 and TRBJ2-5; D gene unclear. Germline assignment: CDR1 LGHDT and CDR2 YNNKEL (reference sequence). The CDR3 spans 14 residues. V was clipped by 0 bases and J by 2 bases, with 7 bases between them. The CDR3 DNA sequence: TGTGCCAGCAGCCAAGATGTAGTACAAGAGACCCAGTACTTC. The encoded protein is CASSQDVVQETQYF.

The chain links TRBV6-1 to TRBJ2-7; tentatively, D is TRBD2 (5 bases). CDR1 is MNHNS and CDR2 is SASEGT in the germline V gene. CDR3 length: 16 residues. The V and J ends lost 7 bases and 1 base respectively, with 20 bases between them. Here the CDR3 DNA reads TGTGCCAGCACCCCTCGGTGGGAGAGATCGTCCTACGAGCAGTACTTC. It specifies CASTPRWERSSYEQYF.

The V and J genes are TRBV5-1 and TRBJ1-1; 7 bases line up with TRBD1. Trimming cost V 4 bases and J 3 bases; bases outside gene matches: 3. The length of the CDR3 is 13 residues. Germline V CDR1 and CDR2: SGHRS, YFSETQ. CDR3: CASSVDRDTEAFF. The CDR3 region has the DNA TGCGCCAGCAGCGTAGACAGGGACACTGAAGCTTTCTTT.